A single sample is the source of the 19 T cell receptor beta chains below, sequenced in a study of identical twins. TCRdb reprocessed the 5' RACE reads with MiXCR, giving one entry per CDR3 protein. The data contain some 1,700,000 distinct CDR3 sequences, around a third of them singletons. The sample taken for sequencing was cord blood. Receptors originate from a newborn girl in good health.

The rearrangement uses TRBV7-9 and TRBJ2-1; D may be TRBD1 (6 bases). The J call may be faulty, since TRBJ2-7 better matches the DNA end. This CDR3 has 19 amino acids. Per the germline V gene, CDR1 is SEHNR and CDR2 is FQNEAQ (reference sequence). This CDR3 reads CASSLDAGEFGISYNEQYF. The CDR3 DNA reads as TGTGCCAGCAGCTTAGATGCAGGGGAATTTGGAATATCCTACAATGAGCAGTACTTC.

This clonotype was observed a handful of times. The chain links TRBV11-2 to TRBJ2-3; D is perhaps TRBD1 or TRBD2 (5 bases each). V lost 1 base, J lost 2 bases, and 10 bases lay in between. The germline V gene has CDR1 SGHAT and CDR2 FQNNGV. The CDR3 has 15 amino acids. The CDR3 loop reads CASSLVEGPTDTQYF. CDR3 nucleotide sequence: TGTGCCAGCAGCTTAGTCGAGGGGCCCACAGATACGCAGTATTTT.

The chain combines TRBV9 with TRBJ2-1, with unresolved D. Trimming left V 2 bases short and J 6 bases short, with 9 bases between. The CDR3 has 13 residues. The V gene's germline CDR1 is SGDLS and CDR2 YYNGEE. The CDR3 sequence: CASSVQEANEQFF. CDR3 in DNA: TGTGCCAGCAGCGTGCAAGAGGCCAATGAGCAGTTCTTC.

The chain uses TRBV24-1 and TRBJ2-1, with 10 bases matching TRBD2. V shed 4 bases, J shed 10 bases, and the junction held 9 bases outside the gene matches. Germline V CDR1 and CDR2: KGHDR, SFDVKD. CDR3 size: 15 residues. The CDR3 coding sequence is TGTGCCACCAGTGACTCTAGCGGGGGCCCAGGGGAGCAGTTCTTC. It encodes CATSDSSGGPGEQFF.

In its sample, this clonotype was seen once. The gene calls are TRBV29-1 and TRBJ1-1; tentative D call: TRBD1 (5 bases). The CDR3 sequence is 15 residues long. Germline CDR1 SQVTM, CDR2 ANQGSEA. V shed 5 bases and J shed 6 bases, with 22 bases lying between them. In DNA, the CDR3 is TGCAGCGTTAATAATAACCTCAGGGAGGGAGCTGAAGCTTTCTTT. This translates into CSVNNNLREGAEAFF.

This clonotype was seen repeatedly, ten times or more. V gene TRBV6-1 combines with J gene TRBJ2-3; D is possibly TRBD1 (6 bases). Germline V gives CDR1 MNHNS, CDR2 SASEGT. There are 13 residues in the CDR3. V lost 4 bases to trimming and J lost 1 base, with 6 bases between them. In nucleotides, the CDR3 is TGTGCCAGCAGTGGACAGGGCACAGATACGCAGTATTTT. Residues: CASSGQGTDTQYF.

This clonotype was seen a few times. The genes are TRBV12-3 or TRBV12-4 and TRBJ2-1; no clear D gene. This CDR3 is built from 16 residues. Trimming removed 3 bases from V and 0 bases from J, with 12 bases in between. This chain's CDR3 is CASSFFETNSYNEQFF. Written as DNA, the CDR3 is TGTGCCAGCAGTTTTTTTGAAACAAACTCCTACAATGAGCAGTTCTTC.

V is TRBV24-1 and J is TRBJ1-4; TRBD1 agrees at 9 bases. Germline V gene lookup returns CDR1 KGHDR and CDR2 SFDVKD. The CDR3 is made up of 16 amino acids. V trimming: 3 bases; J trimming: 8 bases; junction bases outside the gene matches: 9. The CDR3 nucleotides read TGTGCCACCAGTGATCCAGGACAGGGGTCCTACGAAAAACTGTTTTTT. Amino acids: CATSDPGQGSYEKLFF.

This clonotype was recorded a few times. The rearrangement links TRBV20-1 to TRBJ2-1; 15 bases align to TRBD2. V shed 6 bases and J 2 bases; nucleotides not matched to a gene: 5. This CDR3 comprises 16 residues. Per germline, CDR1 DFQATT and CDR2 SNEGSKA (reference sequence). The CDR3 nucleotides read TGCAGTGCGCTCGGACTAGCGGGAGGGCCCTACAATGAGCAGTTCTTC. This encodes CSALGLAGGPYNEQFF.

This clonotype was seen only a few times. This chain uses TRBV28 with TRBJ2-7, with TRBD2 matching 8 bases. Germline loops: CDR1 MDHEN, CDR2 SYDVKM. Germline trimming cut 0 bases from V and 3 bases from J; bases unmatched to any gene: 4. This CDR3 is built from 15 residues. The CDR3 DNA is TGTGCCAGCAGTTTATGGGCGGGAGGTCGCTACGAGCAGTACTTC. As protein: CASSLWAGGRYEQYF.

The V gene is TRBV20-1, the J gene TRBJ2-5; TRBD1 matches at 7 bases. Germline CDR1 DFQATT, CDR2 SNEGSKA (reference sequence). This CDR3 region has 11 residues. CDR3 sequence (DNA): TGCTTTCCAGGGGGAAAAGAGACCCAGTACTTC. It codes for CFPGGKETQYF.

This clonotype was observed at least ten times. This sequence joins TRBV5-1 and TRBJ2-3; tentatively, D is TRBD2 (5 bases). The CDR3 extends over 14 amino acids. Germline CDR1 SGHRS, CDR2 YFSETQ. Trimming took 0 bases from V and 4 from J, leaving 9 bases between them. CDR3: CASSLDPGSDTQYF. The CDR3 DNA sequence: TGCGCCAGCAGCTTGGATCCGGGGTCAGATACGCAGTATTTT.

This chain joins TRBV27 and TRBJ1-5; a possible D gene is TRBD1 (6 bases). The CDR3 spans 15 residues. Trimming took off 5 bases at V and 4 bases at J, with 15 bases between the two ends. Germline CDR1 reads MNHEY; CDR2 reads SMNVEV (reference sequence). DNA for the CDR3: TGTGCCAGCAGTCGGTCCAGGGGCGCAAATCAGCCCCAGCATTTT. Amino acid sequence: CASSRSRGANQPQHF.

This clonotype was seen repeatedly, ten times or more. Relative to the germline gene, one junction end is altered; a read error may explain this. The rearrangement uses TRBV7-2 and TRBJ2-7, with D hard to call. Germline assignment: CDR1 SGHTA and CDR2 FQGNSA. The CDR3 is 13 amino acids. CDR3 in amino acids: CASSLVLGYEQYF. The CDR3 coding sequence is TGCGCCAGCAGCTTGGTTCTGGGATACGAGCAGTACTTC.

This clonotype was picked up a small number of times. This sequence joins TRBV3-1 and TRBJ1-4, with TRBD1 matching over 8 bases. The trim removed 4 bases at V and 8 bases at J, leaving 9 bases unmatched. This CDR3 region has 15 residues. Looked up from germline, CDR1 is LGHDT and CDR2 is YNNKEL (reference sequence). This CDR3 is CASSLLTGAAEKLFF. The CDR3 region has the DNA TGTGCCAGCAGCCTCCTGACAGGGGCGGCGGAAAAACTGTTTTTT.

This clonotype was detected a few times. The chain uses TRBV13 and TRBJ2-5; D gene unclear. Germline loops: CDR1 PRHDT, CDR2 FYEKMQ (reference sequence). The V gene lost 0 bases and the J gene lost 2 bases, with 10 bases spanning the gap. CDR3 length: 15 amino acids. The CDR3 sequence: CASSLGLATQETQYF. DNA for the CDR3: TGTGCCAGCAGCTTAGGTCTTGCGACTCAAGAGACCCAGTACTTC.

The chain uses TRBV7-9 and TRBJ2-1; D unclear. Trimming stripped 6 bases from V and 8 bases from J, with 8 bases between. Germline V gene sequence: CDR1 SEHNR, CDR2 FQNEAQ (reference sequence). The CDR3 is made up of 11 amino acids. The DNA of the CDR3 is TGTGCCAGCAGGTCGTCCCATGAGCAGTTCTTC. It codes for CASRSSHEQFF.

The V gene is TRBV18, the J gene TRBJ1-1; TRBD1 matches 8 bases. From germline, CDR1 is KGHSH and CDR2 LQKENI. The CDR3 contains 14 residues. The trim removed 5 bases at V and 7 bases at J, leaving 9 bases unmatched. The CDR3 spells CASSTSDRGFEAFF. Here the CDR3 DNA reads TGTGCCAGCTCAACCAGTGACAGGGGCTTTGAAGCTTTCTTT.

This clonotype was found many times. V and J are TRBV25-1 and TRBJ2-5; 8 bases fit TRBD1. Germline V gene lookup returns CDR1 MGHDK and CDR2 SYGVNS. Trimming removed 5 bases from V and 4 bases from J; junction bases left unmatched: 3. The CDR3 totals 13 residues. In nucleotides, the CDR3 is TGTGCCAGCAGTTCCACAGGGGGAGAGACCCAGTACTTC. Protein sequence: CASSSTGGETQYF.